What follows are 28 T cell receptor beta chains derived from one specimen sequenced in a study of CD8+ T cells in alopecia areata. Extracted RNA was reverse transcribed into cDNA, the sequencing template. The data were produced by immunoSEQ multiplex PCR, yet TCRdb's version contains in-frame clones alone and is incomplete. Found here are over 150,000 clones, roughly 64% of them singletons; the top ten hold roughly 5.8%. As for treatment: oral pan-JAK inhibitor, 5-10 mg twice daily. The sample was CD4+ T cells sorted from blood, taken at week 24, from a patient treated with tofacitinib. These receptors were collected from a human donor with alopecia areata.

V gene TRBV28 combines with J gene TRBJ2-5, with TRBD2 matching 7 bases. With 6 bases clipped from V and 4 bases from J, the junction kept 8 bases outside the gene matches. The germline V gene has CDR1 MDHEN and CDR2 SYDVKM. The CDR3 runs 14 residues. The CDR3 here is CASSPSGKGETQYF. Here the CDR3 DNA reads TGTGCCAGCAGCCCCAGCGGGAAGGGAGAGACCCAGTACTTC.

The chain combines TRBV6-6 with TRBJ2-3; 7 bases are shared with TRBD1. The CDR3 is 16 amino acids. Losses at the gene ends were 2 bases for V and 2 bases for J; bases not matched to a gene: 7. CDR1 is MNHNY and CDR2 is SVGAGI in the germline V gene (reference sequence). The CDR3 coding sequence is TGTGCCAGCAGTTACGTAAGGGACAGTCTCACAGATACGCAGTATTTT. Its protein product is CASSYVRDSLTDTQYF.

The V gene is TRBV4-3, the J gene TRBJ2-2; 8 nucleotides line up with TRBD1. Germline assignment: CDR1 LGHNA and CDR2 YSLEER. The junction had 6 bases not matched to a gene; V was cut back by 2 bases and J by 1 base. The CDR3 covers 17 residues. CDR3 DNA sequence: TGCGCCAGCAGCCAAAGGGTCGGGACAGGGAACACCGGGGAGCTGTTTTTT. Its translation is CASSQRVGTGNTGELFF.

The chain employs TRBV29-1 and TRBJ2-2; 8 nucleotides match TRBD1. Trimming removed 5 bases from V and 8 bases from J; junction bases left unmatched: 1. The CDR3 covers 11 residues. The germline V gene has CDR1 SQVTM and CDR2 ANQGSEA. CDR3 region: CSVQGAGELFF. CDR3 nucleotide sequence: TGCAGCGTTCAGGGGGCGGGGGAGCTGTTTTTT.

The rearrangement joins TRBV6-6 to TRBJ2-7; 7 bases map to TRBD2. The CDR3 runs to 14 residues. Germline V gives CDR1 MNHNY, CDR2 SVGAGI (reference sequence). V shed 7 bases, J shed 5 bases, and the junction held 11 bases outside the gene matches. The CDR3, as DNA: TGTGCCAGCACCAGACGGGAGGACCGGGACGAGCAGTACTTC. Protein product: CASTRREDRDEQYF.

V usage is TRBV7-8 and J usage is TRBJ2-3; 8 positions agree with TRBD2. Per germline, CDR1 SGHVS and CDR2 FQNEAQ. The V gene end was trimmed by 0 bases and the J gene end by 2 bases; junction bases not matched to a gene: 7. There are 17 residues in the CDR3. CDR3 sequence (DNA): TGTGCCAGCAGCTTAGCGCCTAGCGGGCGGGCCACAGATACGCAGTATTTT. It is translated as CASSLAPSGRATDTQYF.

The chain combines TRBV30 with TRBJ1-4, with D unclear. This CDR3 contains 13 residues. Trimming removed 1 base at V and 4 bases at J, with 7 bases between. Germline loops: CDR1 GTSNPN, CDR2 SVGIG (reference sequence). CDR3 in amino acids: CAWSGPNNEKLFF. CDR3 DNA: TGTGCCTGGAGTGGGCCCAATAATGAAAAACTGTTTTTT.

This chain uses TRBV2 with TRBJ2-5; D is undetermined. The CDR3 runs to 15 residues. V was pared by 5 bases and J by 7 bases, with 20 bases between. The V gene's germline CDR1 is SNHLY and CDR2 FYNNEI. The CDR3 is CASSTQWARGGTQYF. CDR3 in DNA: TGTGCCAGCAGTACCCAGTGGGCCCGAGGTGGGACCCAGTACTTC.

The CDR3 sequence: CATGRVSYNEQFF. CDR3 nucleotide sequence: TGTGCCACAGGGCGGGTTTCCTACAATGAGCAGTTCTTC. The chain links TRBV7-2 to TRBJ2-1; tentatively, D is TRBD1 or TRBD2 (5 bases each). Between the trimmed V and J ends, which lost 10 bases and 1 base, there was a span of 11 bases. CDR3 size: 13 residues. The V gene's germline CDR1 is SGHTA and CDR2 FQGNSA.

J is TRBJ1-1 and V is TRBV7-6; TRBD1 is a possible D gene (6 bases). The CDR3 spans 15 residues. V shed 4 bases and J shed 7 bases, with 19 bases lying between them. Germline CDR1 SGHVS, CDR2 FNYEAQ. The DNA of the CDR3 is TGTGCCAGCAGCTACCAGACTCGGGGGCTCGTTGAAGCTTTCTTT. It codes for CASSYQTRGLVEAFF.

The chain combines TRBV27 with TRBJ1-2; D is perhaps TRBD1 (5 bases). Trimming took off 3 bases at V and 8 bases at J, with 13 bases between the two ends. The length of the CDR3 is 13 residues. CDR1 and CDR2 from the germline V gene are MNHEY and SMNVEV (reference sequence). The CDR3 DNA reads as TGTGCCAGCAGTTTTAAAGTTGGACACGGCTACACCTTC. It codes for CASSFKVGHGYTF.

The chain recombines TRBV29-1 with TRBJ2-7; D gene ambiguous. The germline V gene encodes CDR1 SQVTM and CDR2 ANQGSEA. The V end lost 5 bases, the J end lost 2 bases, and 13 bases lay between the germline ends. The CDR3 covers 13 residues. CDR3 sequence: CSVLTGGAYEQYF. In DNA, the CDR3 is TGCAGCGTTCTCACTGGTGGAGCCTACGAGCAGTACTTC.

This chain uses TRBV5-1 with TRBJ2-2; TRBD2 matches 10 bases. The J segment lost 5 bases and the V segment lost 3 bases, leaving 13 bases of the junction unmatched. Germline V CDR1 and CDR2: SGHRS, YFSETQ. This CDR3 has 18 amino acids. The CDR3 bases are TGCGCCAGCAGCTCCCGTTCACTAGCGGGGCCGAGAACCGGGGAGCTGTTTTTT. This codes for CASSSRSLAGPRTGELFF.

In this sample, this clone turned up a few times. The rearrangement joins TRBV2 to TRBJ2-2; unclear D gene. CDR1 is SNHLY, CDR2 FYNNEI, per germline. This CDR3 region has 16 residues. V lost 2 bases and J lost 5, with 15 bases in between. The CDR3, as DNA: TGTGCCAGCAGTGAATCTGGCCGACATGATACCGGGGAGCTGTTTTTT. Translated: CASSESGRHDTGELFF.

The CDR3 coding sequence is TGTGCCAGCAGCTTAGTTGGCCTAGTAAAGGTCCTGACTTTC. It yields the protein CASSLVGLVKVLTF. The J gene is TRBJ2-6, the V gene TRBV7-2; D gene uncertain. CDR1 and CDR2 from the germline V gene are SGHTA and FQGNSA. This CDR3 is 14 amino acids long. Deletions cut 1 base from V and 13 bases from J, with 14 bases between.

The chain joins TRBV5-1 to TRBJ1-1, with D possibly matching TRBD1 (5 bases). V was trimmed by 5 bases and J by 1 base, leaving 9 bases between them. Germline V lookup: CDR1 SGHRS, CDR2 YFSETQ. The CDR3 has 13 residues. CDR3 in amino acids: CASRPTGNTEAFF. Here the CDR3 DNA reads TGCGCCAGCAGACCCACAGGGAACACTGAAGCTTTCTTT.

V is TRBV30 and J is TRBJ1-1, with D tentatively TRBD1 (5 bases). The CDR3 runs to 11 residues. Germline V gene sequence: CDR1 GTSNPN, CDR2 SVGIG (reference sequence). V was clipped by 4 bases and J by 6 bases, with 9 bases between them. The DNA of the CDR3 is TGTGCCTGGACGGGGGTCGCTGAAGCTTTCTTT. It encodes CAWTGVAEAFF. The full variable domain, its missing parts supplied by reference TRBV30 and TRBJ1-1, is SQTIHQWPATLVQPVGSPLSLECTVEGTSNPNLYWYRQAAGRGLQLLFYSVGIGQISSEVPQNLSASRPQDRQFILSSKKLLLSDSGFYLCAWTGVAEAFFGQGTRLTVV.

This clone was picked up a small number of times. The chain uses TRBV29-1 and TRBJ2-7, with TRBD2 matching over 12 bases. The CDR3 length is 14 residues. The germline gives CDR1 SQVTM, CDR2 ANQGSEA. V lost 7 bases to trimming and J lost 2 bases; unmatched junction nucleotides: 6. Written as DNA, the CDR3 is TGCAGCGCGGAACTAGCGGGGGGCGCCTACGAGCAGTACTTC. It specifies CSAELAGGAYEQYF.

This clone was recorded at least ten times. The chain carries TRBV30 and TRBJ2-1; D perhaps matches TRBD2 (5 bases). CDR1 is GTSNPN, CDR2 SVGIG, per germline (reference sequence). The CDR3 covers 13 residues. The V end was cut by 6 bases, the J end by 7 bases, with 16 bases between. The CDR3 loop reads CACLPEGGNEQFF. For the CDR3, the DNA is TGTGCCTGCCTACCCGAGGGCGGAAATGAGCAGTTCTTC.

The chain combines TRBV11-2 with TRBJ2-2; TRBD2 matches 7 bases. The length of the CDR3 is 16 residues. Losses at the gene ends were 6 bases for V and 6 bases for J; bases not matched to a gene: 13. CDR1 and CDR2 from the germline V gene are SGHAT and FQNNGV. For the CDR3, the DNA is TGTGCCAGCAGACCCATAGCGGGCTCGGGGGCCGGGGAGCTGTTTTTT. It translates to CASRPIAGSGAGELFF.

This clone was seen more than once but under ten times. The rearrangement joins TRBV5-1 to TRBJ1-5; D is unclear. V lost 0 bases and J 4 bases, leaving 5 bases between the germline ends. Per germline, CDR1 SGHRS and CDR2 YFSETQ. CDR3 length: 13 amino acids. Here the CDR3 DNA reads TGCGCCAGCAGCTTGGAGCTGAATCAGCCCCAGCATTTT. Translated: CASSLELNQPQHF.

The genes are TRBV20-1 and TRBJ2-1, with D unclear. The V gene's germline CDR1 is DFQATT and CDR2 SNEGSKA (reference sequence). This CDR3 contains 11 residues. The V end was cut by 8 bases, the J end by 4 bases, with 9 bases between. CDR3 sequence (DNA): TGCAGTTGTAATTTTTACAATGAGCAGTTCTTC. It is translated as CSCNFYNEQFF.

The genes are TRBV28 and TRBJ2-7; TRBD1 agrees at 11 bases. CDR3 length equals 18 residues. With 3 bases clipped from V and 0 bases from J, the junction kept 10 bases outside the gene matches. From germline, CDR1 is MDHEN and CDR2 SYDVKM. The DNA for the CDR3 is TGTGCCAGCAGTTTGTCCGGTACCGGGACAGGGGGCTCCTACGAGCAGTACTTC. This gives the protein CASSLSGTGTGGSYEQYF. Full variable domain (rest looked up from reference TRBV28 and TRBJ2-7): DVKVTQSSRYLVKRTGEKVFLECVQDMDHENMFWYRQDPGLGLRLIYFSYDVKMKEKGDIPEGYSVSREKKERFSLILESASTNQTSMYLCASSLSGTGTGGSYEQYFGPGTRLTVT.

V is TRBV5-6 and J is TRBJ1-1; no clear D. The V gene's germline CDR1 is SGHDT and CDR2 YYEEEE. Trimming stripped 0 bases from V and 1 base from J, with 4 bases between. The CDR3 loop spans 13 amino acids. The CDR3: CASSLGENTEAFF. The CDR3 coding sequence is TGTGCCAGCAGCTTGGGGGAGAACACTGAAGCTTTCTTT.

This chain joins TRBV18 and TRBJ1-2; no clear D. V was clipped by 3 bases and J by 4 bases, with 6 bases between them. CDR3 length: 12 amino acids. Germline assignment: CDR1 KGHSH and CDR2 LQKENI. DNA for the CDR3: TGTGCCAGCTCACCCGAATCCTATGGCTACACCTTC. Translated, it gives CASSPESYGYTF. The full variable domain, its missing parts supplied by reference TRBV18 and TRBJ1-2, is NAGVMQNPRHLVRRRGQEARLRCSPMKGHSHVYWYRQLPEEGLKFMVYLQKENIIDESGMPKERFSAEFPKEGPSILRIQQVVRGDSAAYFCASSPESYGYTFGSGTRLTVV.

The rearrangement links TRBV30 to TRBJ1-2; 10 positions match TRBD1. V was pared by 4 bases and J by 5 bases, with 4 bases of the junction left unmatched. The germline V gene encodes CDR1 GTSNPN and CDR2 SVGIG (reference sequence). This CDR3 has 13 amino acids. The CDR3 nucleotides read TGTGCCTGGACTTGGGACAGGGGTTATGGCTACACCTTC. It translates to CAWTWDRGYGYTF. Supplemented by reference TRBV30 and TRBJ1-2, the full variable domain reads SQTIHQWPATLVQPVGSPLSLECTVEGTSNPNLYWYRQAAGRGLQLLFYSVGIGQISSEVPQNLSASRPQDRQFILSSKKLLLSDSGFYLCAWTWDRGYGYTFGSGTRLTVV.

V is TRBV6-1 and J is TRBJ1-2; 7 nucleotides align to TRBD1. The germline V gene encodes CDR1 MNHNS and CDR2 SASEGT. The length of the CDR3 is 13 residues. The V and J ends lost 3 bases and 8 bases, in that order; junction bases with no gene match: 6. The CDR3 loop is CASSETGRDGYTF. CDR3 in DNA: TGTGCCAGCAGTGAGACAGGGAGAGACGGCTACACCTTC.

This sequence joins TRBV9 and TRBJ1-6, with TRBD1 identical over 12 bases. In germline, CDR1 is SGDLS, CDR2 YYNGEE. CDR3 size: 15 residues. Trimming removed 3 bases from V and 7 bases from J; junction bases left unmatched: 2. The CDR3 is CASSGGQGANSPLHF. CDR3 sequence (DNA): TGTGCCAGCAGCGGGGGACAGGGGGCAAATTCACCCCTCCACTTT.